The sequence of this T cell receptor (beta chain) was determined in a study of T cells after yellow fever vaccination. This clonotype came up many times. Germline V gives CDR1 KGHDR, CDR2 SFDVKD. Trimming removed 2 bases from V and 4 bases from J, with 11 bases in between. The CDR3 has 15 residues. TCRdb redid the calling of the 5' RACE reads with MiXCR, one entry per CDR3 protein. The sample comprises about 330,000 distinct CDR3 sequences, over 4% of which are singletons, and around 23% rests with the top ten. The sequenced sample was PBMCs, obtained 5 days after the yellow fever booster vaccination. The gene calls are TRBV24-1 and TRBJ1-5; tentatively, D is TRBD1 (6 bases). The TCR was taken from a man aged 18 to 30 who received the YFV17D yellow fever vaccine. The CDR3 DNA is TGTGCCACCAGTGATTCTGGACAGCTTAATCAGCCCCAGCATTTT. Its protein product is CATSDSGQLNQPQHF.